This T cell receptor (beta chain) was sequenced during a study of shared clonotypes between healthy human individuals. Study-wide background: For every donor, three CD4 naive, three CD4 memory, two CD8 naive and one CD8 memory plates were used. Study-wide findings and caveats: Naive CD4 clonotype sharing across four donors was around 5%.

CD45RO negativity and positive selection for CCR7 defined naive CD8 cells, a population that excluded terminally differentiated effector memory CD45RA+ cells. Everyone who donated was a Caucasian adult who lived in Nashville, Tennessee. Of note for this clone: Its antigen is not identified.

At deep level, the assay was performed. Profiled with immunoSEQ multiplex PCR; TCRdb holds only in-frame clones, not every one. The sample yields about 2.1 million clones, roughly 95% seen once. Germline V gene data show CDR1 as MNHEY and CDR2 as SMNVEV (reference sequence). The trim removed 9 bases at V and 7 bases at J, leaving 7 bases unmatched. CDR3 length: 15 amino acids. This receptor was identified in a man younger than 35 in good health. Some clones in this sample may be carry-over from other donors' samples. Sequencing input: naive CD8+ T cells from PBMCs. This chain links TRBV27 with TRBJ2-2; TRBD2 matches at 14 bases. CDR3 residues: CASMTSGRANGELFF. CDR3 bases: TGTGCCAGTATGACTAGCGGGAGGGCCAACGGGGAGCTGTTTTTT.